These T cell receptor beta chains were read from a single sample in a study of cytomegalovirus exposure and HLA in healthy donors. TCRdb's table, derived via immunoSEQ multiplex PCR, lists solely in-frame clones and lacks some. The data contain nearly 110,000 clones, over 70% of them singletons. Sequenced input: PBMCs. All receptors derive from a female donor in good health and CMV-seronegative. Each CDR3 is given with its conserved first and last residue.

V gene	J gene	CDR3 protein
TRBV30	TRBJ2-7	CAFQTTGGFYEQYF
TRBV18	TRBJ1-2	CASSNTGTGAHGYTF
TRBV5-1	TRBJ2-3	CASRHGVRSTSTDTQYF
TRBV6-5	TRBJ2-7	CASSYGIVREREQYF
TRBV7-2	TRBJ2-5	CASSNRQGIETQYF
TRBV23-1	TRBJ1-5	CASSHRTGDNQPQHF
TRBV10-3	TRBJ1-3	CAILDAAGNTIYF
TRBV19	TRBJ1-2	CASSMGQGGYTF
TRBV4-1	TRBJ2-3	CASSQGWTGGPDTQYF
TRBV5-1	TRBJ2-7	CASTLRPLTGAVYSYEQYF
TRBV28	TRBJ1-6	CASSTGKISPLHF
TRBV11-1	TRBJ2-5	CASSSGQGALGETQYF
TRBV6-1	TRBJ1-5	CASSLYWQPQHF
TRBV9	TRBJ2-7	CASSALLAGEHRPNEQYF
TRBV6-1	TRBJ2-7	CASTGLSYEQYF
TRBV6-5	TRBJ2-7	CASSYDRGRDEQYF
TRBV7-8	TRBJ2-7	CASSLVASGYEQYF
TRBV27	TRBJ2-2	CASTLGGPKFANTGELFF
TRBV4-1	TRBJ2-7	CASSQASGRSYEQYF
TRBV13	TRBJ1-1	CASSSSGWGDTEAFF
TRBV9	TRBJ2-7	CASSASPYTPSYEQYF
TRBV28	TRBJ2-5	CASSQQVRGETQYF
TRBV7-8	TRBJ2-7	CASRPRVGQDAYEQYF
TRBV19	TRBJ1-5	CASTLPGQGHQPQHF
TRBV14	TRBJ2-5	CASSLPGNQETQYF
TRBV5-5	TRBJ1-2	CASSSWGRIDYGYTF
TRBV28	TRBJ1-5	CASSHSGTGGNQPQHF
TRBV5-1	TRBJ2-7	CASSSPGQGAHEQYF
TRBV25-1	TRBJ2-5	CASSGLAGDLETQYF
TRBV6-1	TRBJ2-1	CASGRWDNEQFF
TRBV30	TRBJ2-1	CAWSVGTSSYNEQFF
TRBV28	TRBJ1-1	CASSLLGSDIASMNTEAFF
TRBV7-2	TRBJ2-2	CASSSPSGAMRAGELFF
TRBV5-1	TRBJ2-5	CASSDIETQYF
TRBV15	TRBJ2-3	CATSSPGTSGRLADTQYF
TRBV11-3	TRBJ1-1	CASRVRGAGNEAFF
TRBV2	TRBJ1-1	CASGASRGNTEAFF
TRBV27	TRBJ2-7	CASRGQLAYEQYF
TRBV25-1	TRBJ1-2	CASSVGTGQLYGYTF
TRBV7-8	TRBJ2-2	CASSPQREGLGGELFF
TRBV5-1	TRBJ2-1	CASSPQGVKGKQFF
TRBV18	TRBJ2-7	CASTPFSRDTVYEQYF
TRBV7-9	TRBJ2-7	CASSFRDQPYERYF
TRBV16	TRBJ2-3	CASSVLTLDTQYF
TRBV5-1	TRBJ2-3	CASSFQSGNTDTQYF
TRBV19	TRBJ1-2	CASSIPSGYGYTF
TRBV10-3	TRBJ2-7	CAISDRGAVREQYF
TRBV13	TRBJ2-5	CASSSRTNQETQYF
TRBV5-4	TRBJ2-1	CASSPPTGGYNEQFF
TRBV18	TRBJ2-5	CASSPLGRGGETQYF
TRBV11-2	TRBJ2-1	CASSWIRGHGAYNEQFF
TRBV25-1	TRBJ2-2	CASSPDRYTGELFF
TRBV15	TRBJ2-1	CATSRGIAEGGYNEQFF
TRBV30	TRBJ2-3	CAWSVYLAGPPYTDTQYF
TRBV18	TRBJ2-2	CASSLRQGAGELFF
TRBV9	TRBJ2-7	CASSTGTGEYYEQYF
TRBV2	TRBJ2-7	CASSEGQEAHEQYF
TRBV21-1	TRBJ2-3	CARRHRYF
TRBV5-5	TRBJ1-1	CASKVGTRVTNTEAFF
TRBV9	TRBJ2-3	CASSASPYTDTQYF